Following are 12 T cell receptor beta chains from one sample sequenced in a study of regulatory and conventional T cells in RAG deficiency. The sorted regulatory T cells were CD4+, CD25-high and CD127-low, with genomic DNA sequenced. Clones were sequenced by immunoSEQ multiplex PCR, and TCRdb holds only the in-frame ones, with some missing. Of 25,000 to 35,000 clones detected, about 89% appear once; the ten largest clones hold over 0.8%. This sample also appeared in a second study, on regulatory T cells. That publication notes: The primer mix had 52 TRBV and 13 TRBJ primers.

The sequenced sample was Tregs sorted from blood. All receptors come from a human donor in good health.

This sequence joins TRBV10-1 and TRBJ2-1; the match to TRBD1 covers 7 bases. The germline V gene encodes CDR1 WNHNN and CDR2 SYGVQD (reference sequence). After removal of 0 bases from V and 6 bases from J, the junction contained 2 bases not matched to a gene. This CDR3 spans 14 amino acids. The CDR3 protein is CASSESPGGNEQFF. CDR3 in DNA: TGCGCCAGCAGTGAGTCGCCAGGGGGCAATGAGCAGTTCTTC.

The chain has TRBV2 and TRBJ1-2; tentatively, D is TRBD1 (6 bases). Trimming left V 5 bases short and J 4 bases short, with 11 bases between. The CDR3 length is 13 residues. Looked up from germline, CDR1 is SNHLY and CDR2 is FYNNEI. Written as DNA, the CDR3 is TGTGCCAGCAGTACAGGGTTGGGCTATGGCTACACCTTC. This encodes CASSTGLGYGYTF. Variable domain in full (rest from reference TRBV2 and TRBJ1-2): EPEVTQTPSHQVTQMGQEVILRCVPISNHLYFYWYRQILGQKVEFLVSFYNNEISEKSEIFDDQFSVERPDGSNFTLKIRSTKLEDSAMYFCASSTGLGYGYTFGSGTRLTVV.

The CDR3: CASSQTGRPYGYTF. CDR3 DNA sequence: TGTGCCAGCAGCCAGACAGGTCGGCCCTATGGCTACACCTTC. This chain links TRBV7-9 with TRBJ1-2; perhaps TRBD1 as D (6 bases). Per germline, CDR1 SEHNR and CDR2 FQNEAQ (reference sequence). The ends were cut back, 5 bases at V and 4 bases at J, with 14 bases in the middle. CDR3 length equals 14 residues.

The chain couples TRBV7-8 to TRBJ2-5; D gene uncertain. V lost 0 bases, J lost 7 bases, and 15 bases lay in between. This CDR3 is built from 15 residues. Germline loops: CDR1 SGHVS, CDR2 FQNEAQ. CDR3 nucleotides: TGTGCCAGCAGCTTAGCGGCCGGGCCGATGGTGACCCAGTACTTC. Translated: CASSLAAGPMVTQYF.

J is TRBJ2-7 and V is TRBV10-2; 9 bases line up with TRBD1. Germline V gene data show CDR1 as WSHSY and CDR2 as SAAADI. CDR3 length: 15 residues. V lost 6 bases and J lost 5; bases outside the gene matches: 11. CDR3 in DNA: TGCGCCAGCAGCCAGCTCCGGGACAGGGATCACGAGCAGTACTTC. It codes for CASSQLRDRDHEQYF.

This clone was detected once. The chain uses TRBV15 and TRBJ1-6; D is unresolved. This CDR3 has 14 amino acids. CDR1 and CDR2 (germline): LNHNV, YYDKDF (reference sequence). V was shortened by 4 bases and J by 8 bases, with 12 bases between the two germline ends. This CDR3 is CATSKDGYDSPLHF. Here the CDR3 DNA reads TGTGCCACCAGCAAAGACGGTTATGATTCACCCCTCCACTTT.

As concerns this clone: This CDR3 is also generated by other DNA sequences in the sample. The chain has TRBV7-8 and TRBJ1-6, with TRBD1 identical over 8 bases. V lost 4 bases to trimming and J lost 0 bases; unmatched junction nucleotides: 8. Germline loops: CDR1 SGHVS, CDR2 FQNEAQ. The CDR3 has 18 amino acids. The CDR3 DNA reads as TGTGCCAGCAGCTCAACCATGACAGGGGCCTCCTATAATTCACCCCTCCACTTT. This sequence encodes CASSSTMTGASYNSPLHF.

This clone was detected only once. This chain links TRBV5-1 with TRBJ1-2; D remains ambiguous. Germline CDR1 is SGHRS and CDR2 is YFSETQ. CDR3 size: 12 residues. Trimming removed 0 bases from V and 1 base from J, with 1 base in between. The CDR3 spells CASSLDNYGYTF. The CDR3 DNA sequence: TGCGCCAGCAGCTTGGATAACTATGGCTACACCTTC. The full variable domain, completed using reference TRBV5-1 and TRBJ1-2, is KAGVTQTPRYLIKTRGQQVTLSCSPISGHRSVSWYQQTPGQGLQFLFEYFSETQRNKGNFPGRFSGRQFSNSRSEMNVSTLELGDSALYLCASSLDNYGYTFGSGTRLTVV.

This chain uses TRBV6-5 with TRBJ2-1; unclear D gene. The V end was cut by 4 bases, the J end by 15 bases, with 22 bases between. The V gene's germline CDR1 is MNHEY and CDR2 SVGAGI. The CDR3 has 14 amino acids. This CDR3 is CASSFNKDVGSRFF. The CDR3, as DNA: TGTGCCAGCAGTTTCAATAAGGACGTCGGCTCAAGGTTCTTC.

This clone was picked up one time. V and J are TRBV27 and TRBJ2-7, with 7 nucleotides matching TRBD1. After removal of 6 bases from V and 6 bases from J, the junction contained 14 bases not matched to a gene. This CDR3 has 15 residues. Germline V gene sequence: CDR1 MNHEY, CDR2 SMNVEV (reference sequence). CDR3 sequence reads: CASSHGDSILFEQYF. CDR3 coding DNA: TGTGCCAGCAGCCATGGGGACAGCATCCTTTTCGAGCAGTACTTC.

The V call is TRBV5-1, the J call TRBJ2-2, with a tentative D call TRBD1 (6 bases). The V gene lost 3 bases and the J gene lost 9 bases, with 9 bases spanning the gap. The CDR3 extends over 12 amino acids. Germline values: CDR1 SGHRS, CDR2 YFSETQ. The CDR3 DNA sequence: TGCGCCAGCAGCTCACAGGGCCGGGAGCTGTTTTTT. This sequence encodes CASSSQGRELFF.

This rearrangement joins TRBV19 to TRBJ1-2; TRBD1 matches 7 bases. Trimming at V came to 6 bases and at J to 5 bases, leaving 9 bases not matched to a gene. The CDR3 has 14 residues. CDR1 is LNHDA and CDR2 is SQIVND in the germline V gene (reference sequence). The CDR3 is CASSLTGQRYGYTF. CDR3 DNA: TGTGCCAGTAGCCTGACGGGACAGAGATATGGCTACACCTTC.